Included here is one T cell receptor (beta chain) sequence, with context. This entry comes from a study of blood T cell repertoires in COVID-19. Turning to the study itself: Acute and convalescent COVID-19 specimens originated in the United States, Italy and Spain. In each case, the material was cDNA or gDNA derived from T cells, B-cell-depleted T cells, or PBMCs.

As processed by the authors: Quantification of nucleated cells was approximated via reference gene primer amplification. Clones were sequenced by immunoSEQ multiplex PCR, and TCRdb holds only the in-frame ones, with some missing. V, J and clone size are those of that table, while D and trimming were read from the DNA. The data contain about 410,000 clones, roughly 89% of them seen just once; the ten biggest clones take up more than 1.4%. This TCR was recovered from a young woman with active or convalescent COVID-19. The sample consisted of peripheral blood.

The chain's CDR3 is CASSLGVGANTGELFF. Written as DNA, the CDR3 is TGCGCCAGCAGCTTGGGTGTAGGAGCGAACACCGGGGAGCTGTTTTTT. The chain carries TRBV5-1 and TRBJ2-2; no clear D gene. The CDR3 is 16 residues long. The V gene's germline CDR1 is SGHRS and CDR2 YFSETQ. Trimming shortened V by 0 bases and J by 0 bases, and 9 bases separated the two germline ends.